The present T cell receptor beta chain was sequenced within a study of regulatory T cells in long-lasting Graves disease. Study information: New Graves' disease cases had less than 3 months of antithyroid drugs.

Sample time point: newly diagnosed GD, antithyroid drugs for less than 3 months. Construction of the TCR library relied on RNA isolated from PBMCs. Patients were from an endocrinology department in Xi'an, China. Arm-PCR of CDR3 regions with iRepertoire HTBI primers generated TCR beta libraries. TCRdb ran MiXCR on the multiplex PCR reads and lists one entry per CDR3 protein. The table records more than 300,000 distinct CDR3 sequences, about a sixth of them present only once. Trimming removed 2 bases from V and 3 bases from J, with 11 bases in between. The CDR3 has 15 residues. Germline assignment: CDR1 MNHEY and CDR2 SMNVEV (reference sequence).

The sequencing used peripheral blood mononuclear cells (PBMCs), collected at new diagnosis, from a patient treated with antithyroid drugs. V is TRBV27 and J is TRBJ2-1; D gene unclear. This TCR was sampled from a female donor with Graves disease. CDR3 DNA: TGTGCCAGCAGTTTAGAAGGTTCCGGCTACAATGAGCAGTTCTTC. It encodes CASSLEGSGYNEQFF.